This T cell receptor (beta chain) was recovered during a study of cytomegalovirus exposure and HLA in healthy donors. After removal of 5 bases from V and 2 bases from J, the junction contained 6 bases not matched to a gene. The CDR3 runs 16 residues. CDR1 is LNHDA and CDR2 is SQIVND in the germline V gene (reference sequence). In the case of this clone: Its specificity is unknown.

With 60 Vbeta and 13 Jbeta primers, the PCR was carried out. TCRdb's table, derived via immunoSEQ multiplex PCR, lists solely in-frame clones and lacks some. The sample lists roughly 140,000 clones, over 75% occurring once. Whole-study findings and limits: TCR beta sequences reportedly predicted the HLA-A and HLA-B alleles of most subjects accurately. Analyzed later, most CMV-associated TCR beta chains appeared HLA-restricted. A list of approximately 160 TCR beta chains associated with cytomegalovirus was given. Previously analyzed data showed that most TCR beta V segments were productive at a frequency of about 87% or about 30%.

V and J are TRBV19 and TRBJ1-5; 10 positions agree with TRBD1. The TCR sequence derives from a man aged 30 to 45 in good health and CMV-seropositive. Sequenced sample: PBMCs. CDR3 DNA sequence: TGTGCCAGTAGTGAGACAGGGGGCTTTGGCAATCAGCCCCAGCATTTT. Translated: CASSETGGFGNQPQHF.